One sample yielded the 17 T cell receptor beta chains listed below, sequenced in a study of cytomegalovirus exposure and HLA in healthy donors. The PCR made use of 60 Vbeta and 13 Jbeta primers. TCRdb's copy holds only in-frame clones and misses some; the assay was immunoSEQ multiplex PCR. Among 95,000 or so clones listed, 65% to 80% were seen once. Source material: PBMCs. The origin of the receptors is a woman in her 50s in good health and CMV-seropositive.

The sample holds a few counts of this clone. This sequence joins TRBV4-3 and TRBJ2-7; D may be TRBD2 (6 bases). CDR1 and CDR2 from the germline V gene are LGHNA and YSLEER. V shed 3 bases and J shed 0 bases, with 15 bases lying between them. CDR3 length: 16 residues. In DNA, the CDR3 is TGCGCCAGCAGCCAGGCCGGGACTTTCAGCTCCTACGAGCAGTACTTC. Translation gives CASSQAGTFSSYEQYF.

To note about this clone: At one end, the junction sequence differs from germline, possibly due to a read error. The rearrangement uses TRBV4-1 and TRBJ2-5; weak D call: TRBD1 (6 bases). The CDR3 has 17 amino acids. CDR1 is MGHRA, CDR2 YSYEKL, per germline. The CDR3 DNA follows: TGCGCCAGCAGCCAAGGGGTCCCAGGGGTCTTCCAAGAGGCCCAGTACTTC. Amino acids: CASSQGVPGVFQEAQYF.

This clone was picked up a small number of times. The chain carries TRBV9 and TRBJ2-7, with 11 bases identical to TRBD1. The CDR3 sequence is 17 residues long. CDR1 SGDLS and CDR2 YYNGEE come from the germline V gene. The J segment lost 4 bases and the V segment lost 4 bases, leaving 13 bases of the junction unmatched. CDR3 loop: CASSPRTGGVRGYEQYF. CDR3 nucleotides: TGTGCCAGCAGCCCCCGGACAGGGGGCGTCCGGGGGTACGAGCAGTACTTC.

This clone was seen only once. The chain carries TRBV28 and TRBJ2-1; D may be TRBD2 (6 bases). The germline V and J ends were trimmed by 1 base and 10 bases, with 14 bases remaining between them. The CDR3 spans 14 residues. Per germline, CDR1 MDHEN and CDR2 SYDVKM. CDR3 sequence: CASSLYSGLREQFF. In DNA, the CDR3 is TGTGCCAGCAGTTTATACAGCGGGCTTCGCGAGCAGTTCTTC.

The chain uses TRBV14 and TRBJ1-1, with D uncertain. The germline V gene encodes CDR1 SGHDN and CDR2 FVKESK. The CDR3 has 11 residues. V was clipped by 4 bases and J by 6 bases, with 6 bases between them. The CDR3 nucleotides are TGTGCCAGCAGCCGCGGTGCTGAAGCTTTCTTT. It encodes CASSRGAEAFF.

This CDR3 is CASSDQRVGEQFF. The CDR3 nucleotides are TGTGCCAGCAGTGACCAGCGGGTAGGTGAGCAGTTCTTC. The rearrangement uses TRBV6-4 and TRBJ2-1; D is possibly TRBD2 (6 bases). V lost 2 bases and J 9 bases, leaving 11 bases between the germline ends. Germline CDR1 is MRHNA and CDR2 is SNTAGT. This CDR3 contains 13 residues.

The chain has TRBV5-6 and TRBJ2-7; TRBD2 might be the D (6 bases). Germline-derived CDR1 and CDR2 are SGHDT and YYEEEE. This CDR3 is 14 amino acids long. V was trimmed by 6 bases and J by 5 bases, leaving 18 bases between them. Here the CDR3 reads CASTPGTLRDEQYF. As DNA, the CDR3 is TGTGCCAGCACACCAGGGACTTTACGGGACGAGCAGTACTTC.

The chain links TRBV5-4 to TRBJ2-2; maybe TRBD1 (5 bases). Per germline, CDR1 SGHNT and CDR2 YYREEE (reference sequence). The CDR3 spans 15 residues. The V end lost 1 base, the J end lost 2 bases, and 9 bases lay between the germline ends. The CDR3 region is CASSLSRANTGELFF. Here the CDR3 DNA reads TGTGCCAGCAGCTTGAGCAGGGCAAACACCGGGGAGCTGTTTTTT.

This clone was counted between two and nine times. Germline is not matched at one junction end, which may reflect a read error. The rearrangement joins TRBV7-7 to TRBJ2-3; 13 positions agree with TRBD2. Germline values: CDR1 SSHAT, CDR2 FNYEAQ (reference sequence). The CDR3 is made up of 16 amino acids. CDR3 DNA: TGTGCTAGCAGCCCCGGACTAGCGGGAGTCTCTGATACGCAGTATTTT. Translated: CASSPGLAGVSDTQYF.

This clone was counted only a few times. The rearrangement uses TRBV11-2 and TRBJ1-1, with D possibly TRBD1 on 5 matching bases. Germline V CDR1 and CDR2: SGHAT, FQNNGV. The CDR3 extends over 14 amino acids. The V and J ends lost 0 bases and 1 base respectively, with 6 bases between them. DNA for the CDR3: TGTGCCAGCAGCTTAGAGGGGCGGAACACTGAAGCTTTCTTT. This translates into CASSLEGRNTEAFF.

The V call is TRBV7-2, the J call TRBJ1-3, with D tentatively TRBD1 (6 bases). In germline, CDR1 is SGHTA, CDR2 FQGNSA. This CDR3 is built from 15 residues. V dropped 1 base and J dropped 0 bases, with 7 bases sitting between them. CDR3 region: CASSLGTDSGNTIYF. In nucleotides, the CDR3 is TGTGCCAGCAGCTTAGGGACAGACTCTGGAAACACCATATATTTT.

The DNA for the CDR3 is TGTGCCAGTGGCAAAGAGACCCAGTACTTC. This gives the protein CASGKETQYF. The rearrangement uses TRBV19 and TRBJ2-5; no clear D gene. The V and J ends lost 8 bases and 3 bases respectively, with 4 bases between them. The CDR3 extends over 10 amino acids. CDR1 is LNHDA and CDR2 is SQIVND in the germline V gene (reference sequence).

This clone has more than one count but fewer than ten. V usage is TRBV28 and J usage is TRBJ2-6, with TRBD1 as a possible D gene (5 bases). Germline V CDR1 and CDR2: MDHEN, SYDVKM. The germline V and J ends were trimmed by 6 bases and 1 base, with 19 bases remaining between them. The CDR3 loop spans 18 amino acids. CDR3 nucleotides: TGTGCCAGCAGCCCCATGGACACCGTACGTTCTGGGGCCAACGTCCTGACTTTC. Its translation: CASSPMDTVRSGANVLTF. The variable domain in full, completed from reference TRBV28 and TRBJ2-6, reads DVKVTQSSRYLVKRTGEKVFLECVQDMDHENMFWYRQDPGLGLRLIYFSYDVKMKEKGDIPEGYSVSREKKERFSLILESASTNQTSMYLCASSPMDTVRSGANVLTFGAGSRLTVL.

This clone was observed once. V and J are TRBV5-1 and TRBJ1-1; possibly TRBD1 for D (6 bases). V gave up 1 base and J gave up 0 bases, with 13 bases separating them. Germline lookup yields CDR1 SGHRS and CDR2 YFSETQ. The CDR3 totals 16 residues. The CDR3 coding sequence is TGCGCCAGCAGCTTGAGCAGGACAGACATGAACACTGAAGCTTTCTTT. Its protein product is CASSLSRTDMNTEAFF.

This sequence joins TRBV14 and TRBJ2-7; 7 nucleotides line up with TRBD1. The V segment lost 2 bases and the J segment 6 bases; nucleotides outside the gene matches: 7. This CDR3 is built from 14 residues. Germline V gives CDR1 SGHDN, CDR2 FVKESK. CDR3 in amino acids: CASSQRQGMSEQYF. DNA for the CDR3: TGTGCCAGCAGCCAACGACAGGGAATGAGCGAGCAGTACTTC. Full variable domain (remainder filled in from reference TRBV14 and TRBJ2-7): EAGVTQFPSHSVIEKGQTVTLRCDPISGHDNLYWYRRVMGKEIKFLLHFVKESKQDESGMPNNRFLAERTGGTYSTLKVQPAELEDSGVYFCASSQRQGMSEQYFGPGTRLTVT.

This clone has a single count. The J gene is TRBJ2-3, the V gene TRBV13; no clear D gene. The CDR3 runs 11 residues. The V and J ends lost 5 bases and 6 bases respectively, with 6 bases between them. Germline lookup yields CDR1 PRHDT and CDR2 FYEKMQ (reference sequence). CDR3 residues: CASSTEDTQYF. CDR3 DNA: TGTGCCAGCAGCACAGAGGATACGCAGTATTTT.

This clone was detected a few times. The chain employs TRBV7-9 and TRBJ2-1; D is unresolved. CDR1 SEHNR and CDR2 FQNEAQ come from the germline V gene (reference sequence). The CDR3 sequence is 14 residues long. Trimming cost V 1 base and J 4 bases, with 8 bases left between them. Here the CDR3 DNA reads TGTGCCAGCAGCTTAGGTAGCCATTACAATGAGCAGTTCTTC. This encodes CASSLGSHYNEQFF.